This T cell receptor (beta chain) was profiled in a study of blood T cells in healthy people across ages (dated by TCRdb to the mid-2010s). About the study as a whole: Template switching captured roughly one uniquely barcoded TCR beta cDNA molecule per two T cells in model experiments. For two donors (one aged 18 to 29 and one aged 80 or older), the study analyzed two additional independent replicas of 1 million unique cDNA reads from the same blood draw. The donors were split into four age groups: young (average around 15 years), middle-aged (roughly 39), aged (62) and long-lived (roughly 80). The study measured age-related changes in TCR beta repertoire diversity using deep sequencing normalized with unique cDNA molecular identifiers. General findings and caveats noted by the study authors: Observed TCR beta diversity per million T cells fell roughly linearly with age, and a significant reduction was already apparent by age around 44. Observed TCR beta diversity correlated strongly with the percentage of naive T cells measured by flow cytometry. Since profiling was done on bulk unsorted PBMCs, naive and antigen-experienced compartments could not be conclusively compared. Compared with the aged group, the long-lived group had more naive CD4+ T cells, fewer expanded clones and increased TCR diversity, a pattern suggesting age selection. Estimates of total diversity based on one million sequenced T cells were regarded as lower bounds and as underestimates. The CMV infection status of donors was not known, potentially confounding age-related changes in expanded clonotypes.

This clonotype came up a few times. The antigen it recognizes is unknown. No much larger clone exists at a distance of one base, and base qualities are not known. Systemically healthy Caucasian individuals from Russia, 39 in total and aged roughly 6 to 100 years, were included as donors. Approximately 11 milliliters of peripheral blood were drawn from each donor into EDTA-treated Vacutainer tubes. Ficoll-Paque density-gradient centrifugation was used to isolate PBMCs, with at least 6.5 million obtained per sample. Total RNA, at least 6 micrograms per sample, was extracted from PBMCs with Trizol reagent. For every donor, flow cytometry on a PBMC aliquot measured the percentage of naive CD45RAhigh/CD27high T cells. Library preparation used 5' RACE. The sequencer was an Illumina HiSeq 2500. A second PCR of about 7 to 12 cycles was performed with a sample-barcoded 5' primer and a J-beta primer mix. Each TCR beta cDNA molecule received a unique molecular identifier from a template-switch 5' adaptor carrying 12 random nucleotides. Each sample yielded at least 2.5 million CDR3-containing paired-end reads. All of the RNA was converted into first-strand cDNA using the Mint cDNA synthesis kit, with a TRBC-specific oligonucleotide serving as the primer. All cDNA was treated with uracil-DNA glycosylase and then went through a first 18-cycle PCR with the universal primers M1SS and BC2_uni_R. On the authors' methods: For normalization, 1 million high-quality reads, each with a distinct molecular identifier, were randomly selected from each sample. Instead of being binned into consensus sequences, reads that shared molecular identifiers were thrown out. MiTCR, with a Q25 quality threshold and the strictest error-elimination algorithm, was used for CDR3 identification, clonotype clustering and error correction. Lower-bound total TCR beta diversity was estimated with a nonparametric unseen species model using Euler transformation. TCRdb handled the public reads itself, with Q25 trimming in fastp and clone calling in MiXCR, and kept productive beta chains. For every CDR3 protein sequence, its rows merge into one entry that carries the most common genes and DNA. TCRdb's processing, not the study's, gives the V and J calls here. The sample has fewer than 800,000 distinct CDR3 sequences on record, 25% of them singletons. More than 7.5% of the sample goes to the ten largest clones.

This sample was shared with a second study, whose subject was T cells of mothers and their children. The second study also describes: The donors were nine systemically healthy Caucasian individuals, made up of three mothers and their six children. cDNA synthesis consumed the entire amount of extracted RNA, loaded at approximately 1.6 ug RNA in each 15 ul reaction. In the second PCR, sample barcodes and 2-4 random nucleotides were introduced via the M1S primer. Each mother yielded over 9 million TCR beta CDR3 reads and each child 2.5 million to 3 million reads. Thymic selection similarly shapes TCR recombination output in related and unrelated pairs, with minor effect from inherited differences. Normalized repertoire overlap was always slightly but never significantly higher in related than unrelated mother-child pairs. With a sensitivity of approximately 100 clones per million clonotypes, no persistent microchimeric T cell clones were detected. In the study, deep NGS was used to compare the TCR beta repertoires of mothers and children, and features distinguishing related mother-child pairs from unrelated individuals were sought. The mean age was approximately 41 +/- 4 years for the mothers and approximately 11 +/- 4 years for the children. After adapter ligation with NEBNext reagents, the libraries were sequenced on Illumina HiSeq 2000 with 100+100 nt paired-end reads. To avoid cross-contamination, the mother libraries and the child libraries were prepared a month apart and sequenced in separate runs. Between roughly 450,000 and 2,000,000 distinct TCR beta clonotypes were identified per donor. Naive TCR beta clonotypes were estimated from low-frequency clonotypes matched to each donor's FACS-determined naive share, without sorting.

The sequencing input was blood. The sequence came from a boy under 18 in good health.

The DNA sequence is TGCAGCGTGGATGGGGTCTACAATGAGCAGTTCTTC. Its amino acids are CSVDGVYNEQFF. The chain couples TRBV29-1 to TRBJ2-5; the D gene assignment is ambiguous. TRBJ2-1 explains the end of the DNA better; the J call may be wrong. The CDR3 spans 12 residues, from the cysteine through the phenylalanine. The entry retains the CDR3 DNA only, 36 bases that are in frame from base 1. CDR1 and CDR2, looked up from the germline V gene, are SQVTM and ANQGSEA.